These T cell receptor beta chains were read from a single sample in a study of T cell responses to AZD1222 COVID-19 vaccine. Profiling relied on immunoSEQ multiplex PCR, and the TCRdb table lists in-frame clones only, not all of them. The repertoire includes about 120,000 clones, approximately 88% of them detected once, and about 3.7% sits in the top ten. Material: peripheral blood, obtained on day 0 of AZD1222 vaccination. The source is an adult in good health. Both conserved end residues are part of each CDR3. Each record gives: V gene, clone size, J gene, D gene, CDR3 DNA, CDR3 protein. The D gene is left open where the match is weak. Not all rows give a size; the values are once, few, many and, for expanded clones, a class.

>TRBV9|.|TRBJ1-6|.
TGTGCCAGCAGCGTAAGCACAGTCAATTCACCCCTCCACTTT
CASSVSTVNSPLHF
>TRBV3-1/TRBV3-2|.|TRBJ1-1|.
TGTGCCAGCAGCCCTTTCACGGGCACTGAAGCTTTCTTT
CASSPFTGTEAFF
>TRBV7-9|.|TRBJ1-2|.
TGTGCCAGCGGGGGCAGCAGCACTAACTATGGCTACACCTTC
CASGGSSTNYGYTF
>TRBV7-8|.|TRBJ1-6|.
TGTGCCAGCAGCTACCGCCCCATACAGGGATATAATTCACCCCTCCACTTT
CASSYRPIQGYNSPLHF
>TRBV6-5|.|TRBJ2-3|.
TGTGCCAGCGAGTACGGGGACACAGATACGCAGTATTTT
CASEYGDTDTQYF
>TRBV5-1|.|TRBJ1-2|TRBD1
TGCGCCAGCAGCTTGAGGACAGGGAACTATGGCTACACCTTC
CASSLRTGNYGYTF
>TRBV6-5|.|TRBJ2-2|TRBD1
TGTGCCAGCAGTTGGACAGGGGGGGACACCGGGGAGCTGTTTTTT
CASSWTGGDTGELFF
>TRBV5-8|.|TRBJ1-1|.
TGTGCCAGCAGCTTGGGGTACAGATTGAACACTGAAGCTTTCTTT
CASSLGYRLNTEAFF
>TRBV7-9|few|TRBJ2-6|.
TGTGCCAGCAGCCCCCGTTCTGGGGCCAACGTCCTGACTTTC
CASSPRSGANVLTF
>TRBV12-3/TRBV12-4|.|TRBJ1-6|.
TGTGCCAGCAGTTTAGGGCAGGGGATCCACTTT
CASSLGQGIHF
>TRBV19|.|TRBJ1-1|.
TGTGCCAGTAGTGGGTCCTCTCGGGCTGGTGAAGCTTTCTTT
CASSGSSRAGEAFF
>TRBV2|.|TRBJ2-6|TRBD1
TGTGCCAGCAGCGTAAATGACAGGGGGCCTGGGGCCAACGTCCTGACTTTC
CASSVNDRGPGANVLTF
>TRBV7-6|.|TRBJ2-1|.
TGTGCCAGCAGCCTCCAGGTCTGGAGGGGCGGCAATGAGCAGTTCTTC
CASSLQVWRGGNEQFF
>TRBV10-1|.|TRBJ2-7|TRBD2
TGCGCCGACCCCCCGGGACTAGCGGTCTACGAGCAGTACTTC
CADPPGLAVYEQYF